The next 29 T cell receptor beta chains were all read from a single sample in a study of T cell responses to AZD1222 COVID-19 vaccine. TCRdb keeps only in-frame clones here, not all; method: immunoSEQ multiplex PCR. The sample holds 150,000 to 200,000 clones, about 90% seen once. The sequencing used peripheral blood, collected 28 days after the second AZD1222 dose. Receptor source: an adult who received the AZD1222 COVID-19 vaccine.

This chain uses TRBV6-5 with TRBJ2-1, with 7 bases matching TRBD1. J gave up 4 bases and V 5 bases, and 5 bases lay outside the gene matches. The CDR3 runs to 14 residues. Germline assignment: CDR1 MNHEY and CDR2 SVGAGI. CDR3: CASSPGQLYNEQFF. The CDR3 DNA follows: TGTGCCAGCAGTCCGGGACAGCTATACAATGAGCAGTTCTTC.

CDR3 residues: CASSPRGRSYTF. The CDR3 DNA reads TGTGCCAGTAGTCCCCGGGGACGGAGCTACACCTTC. This chain links TRBV19 with TRBJ1-2, with a weak D call TRBD1 (5 bases). This CDR3 has 12 residues. The V and J ends lost 5 bases and 9 bases respectively, with 13 bases between them. From germline, CDR1 is LNHDA and CDR2 SQIVND (reference sequence).

V usage is TRBV6-4 and J usage is TRBJ2-1, with 8 bases lining up with TRBD2. CDR3 length: 13 amino acids. Germline V gene sequence: CDR1 MRHNA, CDR2 SNTAGT. The V and J ends lost 6 bases and 9 bases, in that order; junction bases with no gene match: 7. This CDR3 is CASSPRGGLEQFF. The CDR3 region has the DNA TGTGCCAGCAGCCCCCGGGGGGGCCTTGAGCAGTTCTTC.

This clone occurred once. The chain recombines TRBV7-9 with TRBJ2-2, with TRBD1 identical over 8 bases. The CDR3 contains 18 residues. Unmatched junction bases numbered 16, after V lost 4 bases and J lost 6 bases. The V gene's germline CDR1 is SEHNR and CDR2 FQNEAQ (reference sequence). DNA for the CDR3: TGTGCCAGCAGCTCGAAAGGACAGGGCGTCGTTTTCGCCGGGGAGCTGTTTTTT. This sequence encodes CASSSKGQGVVFAGELFF.

The chain has TRBV27 and TRBJ1-4; 8 nucleotides align to TRBD1. V gave up 2 bases and J gave up 4 bases; unmatched junction bases: 3. From germline, CDR1 is MNHEY and CDR2 SMNVEV (reference sequence). The CDR3 runs 15 residues. The CDR3 sequence: CASSLRTGYNEKLFF. The CDR3 DNA reads as TGTGCCAGCAGTTTACGGACAGGGTATAATGAAAAACTGTTTTTT.

In nucleotides, the CDR3 is TGTGCCATCAGTGATGGGTTGAACTATGGCTACACCTTC. Translating it yields CAISDGLNYGYTF. The V call is TRBV10-3, the J call TRBJ1-2; no firm D call. The length of the CDR3 is 13 residues. Between the trimmed V and J ends, which lost 3 bases and 2 bases, there was a span of 7 bases. CDR1 is ENHRY and CDR2 is SYGVKD in the germline V gene.

This rearrangement joins TRBV30 to TRBJ1-1; D is uncertain. The CDR3 has 13 residues. V lost 1 base and J lost 1, with 7 bases in between. From germline, CDR1 is GTSNPN and CDR2 SVGIG (reference sequence). Here the CDR3 reads CAWSADPNTEAFF. DNA for the CDR3: TGTGCCTGGAGTGCGGATCCGAACACTGAAGCTTTCTTT.

The V call is TRBV19, the J call TRBJ1-4; D is possibly TRBD1 (5 bases). Looked up from germline, CDR1 is LNHDA and CDR2 is SQIVND (reference sequence). V was cut by 5 bases and J by 7 bases, with 14 bases left in between. CDR3 length: 14 residues. CDR3: CASSLQGVIEKLFF. The DNA for the CDR3 is TGTGCCAGTAGTCTCCAAGGGGTGATTGAAAAACTGTTTTTT. Looking up the rest from reference TRBV19 and TRBJ1-4 gives the full variable domain: DGGITQSPKYLFRKEGQNVTLSCEQNLNHDAMYWYRQDPGQGLRLIYYSQIVNDFQKGDIAEGYSVSREKKESFPLTVTSAQKNPTAFYLCASSLQGVIEKLFFGSGTQLSVL.

In this sample, this clone turned up once. A junction boundary mismatches the germline segment, possibly from a read error. The chain is built from TRBV7-2 and TRBJ1-2; TRBD1 might be the D (6 bases). The CDR3 is 18 residues long. The germline V gene has CDR1 SGHTA and CDR2 FQGNSA. CDR3 in DNA: TGTGCCAGCAGCTTAATGCCTTTAAACACTCGGGGACACTACGGCTACACCTTC. It is translated as CASSLMPLNTRGHYGYTF. Variable domain in full (rest from reference TRBV7-2 and TRBJ1-2): GAGVSQSPSNKVTEKGKDVELRCDPISGHTALYWYRQSLGQGLEFLIYFQGNSAPDKSGLPSDRFSAERTGGSVSTLTIQRTQQEDSAVYLCASSLMPLNTRGHYGYTFGSGTRLTVV.

The chain couples TRBV7-8 to TRBJ2-2; TRBD1 matches at 8 bases. Germline V gene data show CDR1 as SGHVS and CDR2 as FQNEAQ. V shed 3 bases and J 0 bases; nucleotides not matched to a gene: 9. The CDR3 extends over 18 amino acids. The CDR3 spells CASSFIRGPQTNTGELFF. In nucleotides, the CDR3 is TGTGCCAGCAGCTTTATCAGGGGGCCACAGACGAACACCGGGGAGCTGTTTTTT.

The chain is built from TRBV5-4 and TRBJ1-1, with no clear D. Trimming pared 4 bases from V and 0 bases from J, leaving 7 bases between. This CDR3 has 13 residues. CDR1 is SGHNT, CDR2 YYREEE, per germline (reference sequence). The chain's CDR3 is CASSMRMNTEAFF. The CDR3, as DNA: TGTGCCAGCAGCATGAGAATGAACACTGAAGCTTTCTTT. The entire variable domain, with the rest obtained from reference TRBV5-4 and TRBJ1-1, is as follows: ETGVTQSPTHLIKTRGQQVTLRCSSQSGHNTVSWYQQALGQGPQFIFQYYREEENGRGNFPPRFSGLQFPNYSSELNVNALELDDSALYLCASSMRMNTEAFFGQGTRLTVV.

The chain links TRBV29-1 to TRBJ1-2; the D is unclear. The CDR3 loop spans 12 amino acids. Per the germline V gene, CDR1 is SQVTM and CDR2 is ANQGSEA. V shed 3 bases and J shed 7 bases, with 12 bases lying between them. The CDR3 sequence: CSVDSLLGGYTF. The CDR3 DNA reads as TGCAGCGTTGATAGTTTACTAGGTGGCTACACCTTC.

The CDR3 DNA reads as TGTGCCAGCAGTTTATACATGGTAGGCGTGCAGTACTTC. Residues: CASSLYMVGVQYF. J is TRBJ2-7 and V is TRBV27; D not resolved. Trimming removed 1 base at V and 9 bases at J, with 13 bases between. This CDR3 has 13 amino acids. The germline CDR1 and CDR2 sequences are MNHEY and SMNVEV (reference sequence).

The rearrangement links TRBV20-1 to TRBJ1-1; D possibly corresponds to TRBD1 (5 bases). Germline V CDR1 and CDR2: DFQATT, SNEGSKA (reference sequence). V gave up 3 bases and J gave up 1 base, with 15 bases separating them. The CDR3 is 15 amino acids. The CDR3 sequence: CSASSGGGGNTEAFF. The DNA for the CDR3 is TGCAGTGCTAGTTCCGGGGGAGGTGGGAACACTGAAGCTTTCTTT.

V and J are TRBV3-1 (or the pseudogene TRBV3-2) and TRBJ1-1, with D possibly matching TRBD1 (6 bases). CDR1 and CDR2 from the germline V gene are LGHDT and YNNKEL (reference sequence). Between the trimmed V and J ends, which lost 0 bases and 2 bases, there was a span of 16 bases. There are 17 residues in the CDR3. CDR3 protein: CASSQDRGRGLNTEAFF. CDR3 in DNA: TGTGCCAGCAGCCAAGATCGGGGCAGGGGCCTTAACACTGAAGCTTTCTTT.

The chain couples TRBV19 to TRBJ2-2, with D possibly called TRBD1 or TRBD2 (5 bases each). The germline CDR1 and CDR2 sequences are LNHDA and SQIVND (reference sequence). The CDR3 has 14 residues. Trimming stripped 6 bases from V and 4 bases from J, with 12 bases between. The CDR3 protein is CASSPGAGTGELFF. The CDR3 DNA sequence: TGTGCCAGTAGCCCCGGGGCCGGCACCGGGGAGCTGTTTTTT.

This chain uses TRBV28 with TRBJ1-6; 7 nucleotides agree with TRBD1. Trimming cost V 6 bases and J 2 bases; bases outside gene matches: 4. This CDR3 has 15 amino acids. Germline-derived CDR1 and CDR2 are MDHEN and SYDVKM. CDR3 sequence reads: CASSRQGPYNSPLHF. CDR3 DNA: TGTGCCAGCAGCCGACAGGGTCCCTATAATTCACCCCTCCACTTT. Based on the CDR3 plus reference TRBV28 and TRBJ1-6, the full variable domain is DVKVTQSSRYLVKRTGEKVFLECVQDMDHENMFWYRQDPGLGLRLIYFSYDVKMKEKGDIPEGYSVSREKKERFSLILESASTNQTSMYLCASSRQGPYNSPLHFGNGTRLTVT.

The rearrangement uses TRBV19 and TRBJ1-4, with a tentative D call TRBD1 (5 bases). V gave up 6 bases and J gave up 0 bases, with 11 bases separating them. CDR1 and CDR2 from the germline V gene are LNHDA and SQIVND (reference sequence). This CDR3 has 15 residues. The CDR3 nucleotides are TGTGCCAGTAGAGGGTCGGGGGCAACTAATGAAAAACTGTTTTTT. Protein: CASRGSGATNEKLFF.

The sample holds one count of this clone. The gene calls are TRBV3-1 (or the pseudogene TRBV3-2) and TRBJ2-1; maybe TRBD2 (7 bases). Germline V lookup: CDR1 LGHDT, CDR2 YNNKEL (reference sequence). The CDR3 loop spans 15 amino acids. V shed 0 bases and J shed 8 bases, with 14 bases lying between them. The CDR3 nucleotides read TGTGCCAGCAGCCAAGATAGGGGGGGCCTCGATGAGCAGTTCTTC. It translates to CASSQDRGGLDEQFF.

Here the CDR3 DNA reads TGTGCCAGCAGCTATGAGGGCCCTAGCACAGATACGCAGTATTTT. Translating gives CASSYEGPSTDTQYF. The chain joins TRBV6-6 to TRBJ2-3; tentative D call: TRBD2 (5 bases). V gave up 6 bases and J gave up 0 bases, with 13 bases separating them. This CDR3 region has 15 residues. CDR1 is MNHNY and CDR2 is SVGAGI in the germline V gene (reference sequence).

There are a few counts of this clone. The rearrangement links TRBV27 to TRBJ2-1; 13 bases line up with TRBD2. The CDR3 consists of 20 residues. V lost 3 bases and J lost 5; bases outside the gene matches: 16. CDR1 is MNHEY, CDR2 SMNVEV, per germline (reference sequence). The CDR3 coding sequence is TGTGCCAGCAGTTTGGCCCGCGGGACTAGCGGGATAGGGGGGGACAATGAGCAGTTCTTC. Translation: CASSLARGTSGIGGDNEQFF.

The J gene is TRBJ1-6, the V gene TRBV4-2, with 10 bases that match TRBD1. This CDR3 is 16 amino acids long. V shed 0 bases, J shed 9 bases, and the junction held 5 bases outside the gene matches. CDR1 LGHNA and CDR2 YNFKEQ come from the germline V gene. The CDR3 sequence is CASSQDRGTGVSPLHF. CDR3 nucleotide sequence: TGTGCCAGCAGCCAAGATCGGGGGACAGGGGTTTCACCCCTCCACTTT.

This sequence joins TRBV7-3 and TRBJ2-2, with D possibly matching TRBD2 (5 bases). Per germline, CDR1 SGHTA and CDR2 FQGTGA. CDR3 length: 15 residues. Trimming took off 1 base at V and 5 bases at J, with 11 bases between the two ends. The CDR3 DNA reads as TGTGCCAGCAGCTTAATGGTAATAGCGACCGGGGAGCTGTTTTTT. It is translated as CASSLMVIATGELFF.

The rearrangement joins TRBV30 to TRBJ1-1, with unresolved D. Trimming took off 5 bases at V and 4 bases at J, with 14 bases between the two ends. The CDR3 length is 13 residues. Germline assignment: CDR1 GTSNPN and CDR2 SVGIG (reference sequence). The CDR3 loop is CAWFRVSITEAFF. CDR3 DNA: TGTGCCTGGTTCAGAGTATCCATCACTGAAGCTTTCTTT.

This clone appeared a single time. The J gene is TRBJ2-7, the V gene TRBV6-1; maybe TRBD1 (6 bases). V dropped 1 base and J dropped 0 bases, with 10 bases sitting between them. This CDR3 is 15 amino acids long. CDR1 is MNHNS and CDR2 is SASEGT in the germline V gene. The CDR3 DNA is TGTGCCAGCAGTGAAGTAGGGGGAAGCTCCTACGAGCAGTACTTC. Residues: CASSEVGGSSYEQYF.

This rearrangement joins TRBV4-3 to TRBJ2-1, with 8 bases aligning to TRBD2. The CDR3 length is 15 residues. Germline V gene sequence: CDR1 LGHNA, CDR2 YSLEER. Trimming cost V 6 bases and J 0 bases; bases outside gene matches: 4. The CDR3: CASRRTSSSYNEQFF. CDR3 bases: TGCGCCAGCAGGCGGACTAGCAGCTCCTACAATGAGCAGTTCTTC.

The chain carries TRBV7-9 and TRBJ2-5; D might be TRBD1 (5 bases). Germline V gene data show CDR1 as SEHNR and CDR2 as FQNEAQ (reference sequence). The V and J ends lost 5 bases and 3 bases respectively, with 19 bases between them. The CDR3 has 16 residues. CDR3 protein: CASSPLGAQSEETQYF. In DNA form, the CDR3 reads TGTGCCAGCAGCCCCCTAGGGGCACAGTCGGAAGAGACCCAGTACTTC.

This chain uses TRBV6-2 or TRBV6-3 with TRBJ2-7; weak D call: TRBD1 (6 bases). V lost 2 bases, J lost 2 bases, and 10 bases lay in between. The length of the CDR3 is 14 residues. Per the germline V gene, CDR1 is MNHEY and CDR2 is SVGEGT. The CDR3 protein is CASSYDGGPYEQYF. Written as DNA, the CDR3 is TGTGCCAGCAGTTACGATGGGGGCCCCTACGAGCAGTACTTC.

This rearrangement joins TRBV9 to TRBJ2-1; 10 nucleotides align to TRBD2. Germline CDR1 reads SGDLS; CDR2 reads YYNGEE. The trim removed 4 bases at V and 5 bases at J, leaving 9 bases unmatched. The CDR3 has 16 amino acids. This chain's CDR3 is CASSIGTSAADNEQFF. The CDR3 nucleotides are TGTGCCAGCAGCATAGGGACTAGCGCCGCCGACAATGAGCAGTTCTTC.